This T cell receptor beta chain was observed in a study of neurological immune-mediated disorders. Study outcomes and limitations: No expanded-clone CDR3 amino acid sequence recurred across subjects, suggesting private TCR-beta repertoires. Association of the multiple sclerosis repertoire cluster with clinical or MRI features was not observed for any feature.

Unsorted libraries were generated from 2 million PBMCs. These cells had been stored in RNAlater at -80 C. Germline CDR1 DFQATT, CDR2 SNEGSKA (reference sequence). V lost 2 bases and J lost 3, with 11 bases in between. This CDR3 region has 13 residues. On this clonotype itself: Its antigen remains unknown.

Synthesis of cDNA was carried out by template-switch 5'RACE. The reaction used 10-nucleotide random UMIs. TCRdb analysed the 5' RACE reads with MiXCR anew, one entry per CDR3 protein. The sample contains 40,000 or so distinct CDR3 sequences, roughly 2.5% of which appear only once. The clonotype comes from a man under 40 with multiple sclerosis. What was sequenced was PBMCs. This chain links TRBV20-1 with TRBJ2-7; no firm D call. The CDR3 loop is CSARLLTDYEQYF. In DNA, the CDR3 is TGCAGTGCTAGACTTCTGACGGACTACGAGCAGTACTTC.